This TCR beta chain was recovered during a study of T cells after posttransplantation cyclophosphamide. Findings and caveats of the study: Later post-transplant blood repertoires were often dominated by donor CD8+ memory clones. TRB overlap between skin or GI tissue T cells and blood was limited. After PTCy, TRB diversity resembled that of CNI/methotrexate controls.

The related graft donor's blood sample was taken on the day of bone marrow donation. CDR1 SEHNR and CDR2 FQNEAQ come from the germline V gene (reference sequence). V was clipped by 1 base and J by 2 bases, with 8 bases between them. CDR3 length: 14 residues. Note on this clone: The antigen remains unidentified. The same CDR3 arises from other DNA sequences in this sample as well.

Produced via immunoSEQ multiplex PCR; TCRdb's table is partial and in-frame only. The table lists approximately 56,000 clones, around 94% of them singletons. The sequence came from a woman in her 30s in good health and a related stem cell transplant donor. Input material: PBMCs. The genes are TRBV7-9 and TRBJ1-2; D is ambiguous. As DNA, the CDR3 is TGTGCCAGCAGCTTAGGGGCGGGAAACTATGGCTACACCTTC. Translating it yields CASSLGAGNYGYTF.